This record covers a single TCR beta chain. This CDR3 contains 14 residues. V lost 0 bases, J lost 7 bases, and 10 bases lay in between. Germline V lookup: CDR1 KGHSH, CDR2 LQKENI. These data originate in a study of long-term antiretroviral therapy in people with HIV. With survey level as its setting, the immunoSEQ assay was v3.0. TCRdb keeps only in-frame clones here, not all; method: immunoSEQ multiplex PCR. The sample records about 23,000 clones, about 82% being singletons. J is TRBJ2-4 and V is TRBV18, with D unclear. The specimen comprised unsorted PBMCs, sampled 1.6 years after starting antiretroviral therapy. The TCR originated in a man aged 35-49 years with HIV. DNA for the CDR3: TGTGCCAGCTCACCACCGGAATATGGGAACATTCAGTACTTC. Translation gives CASSPPEYGNIQYF.